This is a list of T cell receptor beta chains from one sample in a study of blood T cells in healthy people across ages. TCRdb processed the 5' RACE reads anew with MiXCR; each CDR3 protein has one entry. The profile covers 1.2 million to 1.5 million distinct CDR3 sequences, with about 43% appearing a single time and 7.9% taken by the ten largest. Sequencing was performed on blood. These receptors all come from a woman younger than 35 in good health. Each CDR3 is given with its conserved first and last residue. A D gene is named only where the DNA matches it firmly. A clone size is listed for some rows: how often the clone was seen (once, few, many), or a class if it is expanded.

d_gene	v_gene	j_gene	abundance	CDR3aa	CDR3nt
.	TRBV2	TRBJ1-6	.	CASSGPPLHF	TGTGCCAGCAGTGGACCCCCCCTCCACTTT
.	TRBV4-1	TRBJ2-7	.	CASSHTSSEQYF	TGCGCCAGCAGCCACACCTCCTCGGAGCAGTACTTC
TRBD2	TRBV4-1	TRBJ2-5	few	CASSQGTSAGETQYF	TGCGCCAGCAGCCAGGGGACTAGCGCGGGAGAGACCCAGTACTTC
TRBD1	TRBV3-1	TRBJ1-1	.	CASSPPGQLLAEAFF	TGTGCCAGCAGCCCCCCGGGACAGCTTTTAGCTGAAGCTTTCTTT
.	TRBV13	TRBJ2-2	.	CASSLGPDAGELFF	TGTGCCAGCAGCTTAGGACCTGATGCCGGGGAGCTGTTTTTT
.	TRBV30	TRBJ2-7	.	CAWSALGGASEQYF	TGTGCCTGGAGCGCTCTTGGGGGGGCTAGTGAGCAGTACTTC
.	TRBV2	TRBJ2-7	.	CASTQAIGLTYEQYF	TGTGCCAGCACCCAAGCTATCGGACTTACCTACGAGCAGTACTTC
.	TRBV12-3/TRBV12-4	TRBJ2-3	.	CASTRGGADTQYF	TGTGCCAGCACCAGAGGGGGGGCAGATACGCAGTATTTT
.	TRBV6-5	TRBJ1-1	.	CASSDVAGETEAFF	TGTGCCAGCAGTGACGTAGCGGGAGAGACTGAAGCTTTCTTT
.	TRBV7-9	TRBJ2-7	few	CASSYVEPGMGEQYF	TGTGCCAGCAGCTACGTGGAACCGGGGATGGGCGAGCAGTACTTC
.	TRBV18	TRBJ2-5	few	CASSDGKETQYF	TGTGCCAGCTCAGATGGGAAAGAGACCCAGTACTTC
TRBD2	TRBV2	TRBJ2-1	.	CASSEAPVSPGGNEQFF	TGTGCCAGCAGTGAAGCTCCGGTCAGCCCGGGGGGTAATGAGCAGTTCTTC
.	TRBV2	TRBJ1-4	.	CASSDWVELFF	TGTGCCAGCAGTGATTGGGTGGAACTGTTTTTT
.	TRBV20-1	TRBJ2-5	.	CSARDNERETQYF	TGCAGTGCTAGAGATAACGAAAGGGAGACCCAGTACTTC
TRBD2	TRBV4-2	TRBJ2-7	.	CASSQDPGTISEQYF	TGTGCCAGCAGCCAAGATCCCGGGACTATTTCCGAGCAGTACTTC
.	TRBV20-1	TRBJ2-1	.	CSALPKDHGNNEQFF	TGCAGTGCTCTCCCCAAGGATCACGGTAACAATGAGCAGTTCTTC
TRBD2	TRBV6-1	TRBJ2-1	.	CASSGNRGTSGRYNEQFF	TGTGCCAGCAGCGGGAACAGGGGGACTAGCGGCCGTTACAATGAGCAGTTCTTC
TRBD1	TRBV20-1	TRBJ2-5	once	CSARGTANRETQYF	TGCAGTGCTAGGGGGACAGCGAACCGAGAGACCCAGTACTTC
.	TRBV29-1	TRBJ2-7	.	CSAQFQGYEQYF	TGCAGCGCTCAGTTCCAGGGCTACGAGCAGTACTTC
.	TRBV29-1	TRBJ2-7	.	CSVGRNSYEQYF	TGCAGCGTTGGCAGGAACTCCTACGAGCAGTACTTC
TRBD2	TRBV27	TRBJ2-4	few	CASTASGLAKNIQYF	TGTGCCAGCACCGCTAGCGGACTAGCCAAAAACATTCAGTACTTC
.	TRBV29-1	TRBJ2-1	many	CSIRADSYNEQFF	TGCAGCATTAGGGCAGACTCCTACAATGAGCAGTTCTTC
.	TRBV5-1	TRBJ2-2	.	CASSYQGVGLFF	TGCGCCAGCAGTTATCAGGGCGTTGGGCTGTTTTTT
TRBD1	TRBV5-1	TRBJ2-2	once	CASSSGQGISNTGELFF	TGCGCCAGCAGCTCTGGACAGGGGATTTCGAACACCGGGGAGCTGTTTTTT
.	TRBV6-1	TRBJ1-1	once	CASSGGGGMYGVRTEAFF	TGTGCCAGCAGTGGGGGAGGGGGAATGTATGGAGTTCGCACTGAAGCTTTCTTT
.	TRBV2	TRBJ1-1	few	CASSEGRGITEAFF	TGTGCCAGCAGTGAAGGTCGGGGGATCACTGAAGCTTTCTTT
.	TRBV7-2	TRBJ1-6	.	CASSLGHVYNSPLHF	TGTGCCAGCAGCTTGGGTCACGTTTATAATTCACCCCTCCACTTT
.	TRBV4-1	TRBJ2-3	.	CASSQDDGDTDTQYF	TGCGCCAGCAGCCAAGATGATGGGGACACAGATACGCAGTATTTT
TRBD2	TRBV12-3/TRBV12-4	TRBJ2-5	.	CASSSYSGRGRTEQYF	TGTGCCAGCAGTTCTTACAGCGGGAGGGGGAGAACTGAGCAGTACTTC
.	TRBV7-9	TRBJ1-2	.	CASSSQDGYTF	TGTGCCAGCAGCTCGCAGGATGGCTACACCTTC
.	TRBV5-6	TRBJ2-5	few	CASSLAFLHQQVPNQETQYF	TGTGCCAGCAGCTTGGCCTTTCTACATCAACAGGTGCCAAACCAAGAGACCCAGTACTTC
TRBD2	TRBV5-1	TRBJ2-3	once	CASSSTTSGQDTQYF	TGCGCCAGCAGCTCAACAACTAGCGGGCAAGATACGCAGTATTTT
TRBD1	TRBV20-1	TRBJ1-1	.	CSARGLPGQINTEAFF	TGCAGTGCTAGAGGGCTCCCGGGACAGATAAACACTGAAGCTTTCTTT
.	TRBV5-1	TRBJ2-3	.	CASSLVGPSGDTQYF	TGCGCCAGCAGCTTGGTGGGTCCCTCCGGGGATACGCAGTATTTT
TRBD1	TRBV2	TRBJ1-2	.	CASRTGGPGYTF	TGTGCCAGCAGGACAGGGGGCCCTGGCTACACCTTC
.	TRBV25-1	TRBJ1-2	.	CASSDTIYGYTF	TGTGCCAGCAGTGATACCATCTATGGCTACACCTTC
.	TRBV21-1	TRBJ2-3	.	CASSATSGERDTQYF	TGTGCCAGCAGCGCCACTAGCGGGGAGAGAGATACGCAGTATTTT
TRBD2	TRBV27	TRBJ2-5	few	CASRPTSTSGELKTQYF	TGTGCCAGCAGGCCCACCTCGACTAGCGGGGAGCTAAAGACCCAGTACTTC
.	TRBV5-5	TRBJ2-7	.	CASSSPAGYEQYF	TGTGCCAGCAGCTCCCCGGCGGGCTACGAGCAGTACTTC
.	TRBV10-3	TRBJ2-7	.	CAIGPDGNYNEQYF	TGTGCCATCGGTCCGGACGGCAACTACAATGAGCAGTACTTC
.	TRBV12-3/TRBV12-4	TRBJ2-1	.	CASSLRDVDEQFF	TGTGCCAGCAGTCTCAGGGACGTCGATGAGCAGTTCTTC
TRBD2	TRBV29-1	TRBJ2-5	.	CSVVASGTETQYF	TGCAGCGTTGTGGCTAGCGGGACAGAGACCCAGTACTTC
.	TRBV5-1	TRBJ2-1	.	CASSLALAGYQETQFF	TGCGCCAGCAGCTTGGCCTTGGCAGGGTACCAAGAGACCCAGTTCTTC
.	TRBV5-5	TRBJ1-2	once	CASSLVPPGPRGNLGYTF	TGTGCCAGCAGCTTGGTCCCGCCCGGGCCCAGGGGCAATCTTGGCTACACCTTC
.	TRBV4-1	TRBJ1-2	many	CASSQAANPGRAGYTF	TGCGCCAGCAGCCAAGCGGCTAATCCAGGGAGGGCCGGCTACACCTTC